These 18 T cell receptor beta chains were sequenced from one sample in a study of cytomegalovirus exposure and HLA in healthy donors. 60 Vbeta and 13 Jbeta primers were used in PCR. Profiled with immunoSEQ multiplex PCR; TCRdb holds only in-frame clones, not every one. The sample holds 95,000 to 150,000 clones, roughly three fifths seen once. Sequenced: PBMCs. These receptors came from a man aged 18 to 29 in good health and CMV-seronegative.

The CDR3 protein is CASSPPAGPETQYF. Written as DNA, the CDR3 is TGTGCCAGCTCACCACCAGCGGGGCCGGAGACCCAGTACTTC. The rearrangement uses TRBV18 and TRBJ2-5; 7 bases fit TRBD2. The CDR3 contains 14 residues. Per the germline V gene, CDR1 is KGHSH and CDR2 is LQKENI. The V segment lost 0 bases and the J segment 5 bases; nucleotides outside the gene matches: 3.

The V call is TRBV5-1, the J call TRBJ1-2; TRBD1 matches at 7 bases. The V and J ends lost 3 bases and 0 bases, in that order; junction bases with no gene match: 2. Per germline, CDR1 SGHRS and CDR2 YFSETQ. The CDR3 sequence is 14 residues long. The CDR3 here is CASSWDRSNYGYTF. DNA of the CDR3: TGCGCCAGCAGCTGGGACAGATCTAACTATGGCTACACCTTC. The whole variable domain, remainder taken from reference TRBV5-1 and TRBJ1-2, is KAGVTQTPRYLIKTRGQQVTLSCSPISGHRSVSWYQQTPGQGLQFLFEYFSETQRNKGNFPGRFSGRQFSNSRSEMNVSTLELGDSALYLCASSWDRSNYGYTFGSGTRLTVV.

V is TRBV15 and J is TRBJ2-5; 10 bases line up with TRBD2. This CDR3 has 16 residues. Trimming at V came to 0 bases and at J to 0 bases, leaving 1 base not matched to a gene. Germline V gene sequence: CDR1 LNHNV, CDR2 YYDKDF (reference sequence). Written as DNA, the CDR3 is TGTGCCACCAGCAGAGAACTAGCGGGGAACCAAGAGACCCAGTACTTC. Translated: CATSRELAGNQETQYF.

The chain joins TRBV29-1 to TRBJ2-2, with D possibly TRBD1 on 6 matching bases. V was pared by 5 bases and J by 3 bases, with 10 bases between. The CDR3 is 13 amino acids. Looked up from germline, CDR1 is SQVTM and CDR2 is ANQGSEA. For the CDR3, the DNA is TGCAGCGTTCTATCAGGGGACACCGGGGAGCTGTTTTTT. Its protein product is CSVLSGDTGELFF.

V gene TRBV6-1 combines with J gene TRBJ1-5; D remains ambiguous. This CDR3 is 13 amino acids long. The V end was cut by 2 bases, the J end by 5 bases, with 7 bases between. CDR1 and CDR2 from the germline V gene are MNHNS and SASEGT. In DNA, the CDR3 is TGTGCCAGCAGTGAATGGCCACATCAGCCCCAGCATTTT. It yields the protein CASSEWPHQPQHF.

For the CDR3, the DNA is TGCGCCAGCAGCCAAGTTGGCGGACAGGAAGCTTTCTTT. Amino acids: CASSQVGGQEAFF. This chain links TRBV4-1 with TRBJ1-1; the D gene is possibly TRBD1 (6 bases). Germline CDR1 is MGHRA and CDR2 is YSYEKL. The CDR3 extends over 13 amino acids. V lost 1 base, J lost 8 bases, and 11 bases lay in between.

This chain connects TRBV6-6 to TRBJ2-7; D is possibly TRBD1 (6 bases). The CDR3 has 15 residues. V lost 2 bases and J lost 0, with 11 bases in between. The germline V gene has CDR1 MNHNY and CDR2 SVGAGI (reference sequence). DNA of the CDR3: TGTGCCAGCAGTTACGGGACAAAGCGCTCCTACGAGCAGTACTTC. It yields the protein CASSYGTKRSYEQYF.

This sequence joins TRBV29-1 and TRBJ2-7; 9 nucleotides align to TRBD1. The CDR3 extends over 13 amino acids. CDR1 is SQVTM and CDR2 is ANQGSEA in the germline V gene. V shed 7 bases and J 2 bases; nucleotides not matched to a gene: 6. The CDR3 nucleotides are TGCAGCGCTGGGGGACAGGGCCCCTACGAGCAGTACTTC. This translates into CSAGGQGPYEQYF.

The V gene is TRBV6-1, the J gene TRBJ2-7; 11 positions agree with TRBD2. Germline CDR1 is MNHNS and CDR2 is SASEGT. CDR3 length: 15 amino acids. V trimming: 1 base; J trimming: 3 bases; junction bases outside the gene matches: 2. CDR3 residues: CASSEGTSGLYEQYF. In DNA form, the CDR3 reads TGTGCCAGCAGTGAAGGGACTAGCGGGCTCTACGAGCAGTACTTC.

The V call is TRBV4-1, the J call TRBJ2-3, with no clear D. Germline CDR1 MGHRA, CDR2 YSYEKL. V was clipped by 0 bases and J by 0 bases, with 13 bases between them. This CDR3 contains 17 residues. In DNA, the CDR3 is TGCGCCAGCAGCCAAGAATGGGCGCGAAGTAGCACAGATACGCAGTATTTT. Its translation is CASSQEWARSSTDTQYF.

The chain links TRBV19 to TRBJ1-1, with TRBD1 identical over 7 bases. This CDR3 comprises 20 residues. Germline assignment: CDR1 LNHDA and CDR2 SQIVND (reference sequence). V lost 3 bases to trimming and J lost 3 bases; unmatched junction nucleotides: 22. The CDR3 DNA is TGTGCCAGTAGTATTCTAGGGATGAGGGGGCTACTTAAGCGGGACACTGAAGCTTTCTTT. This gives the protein CASSILGMRGLLKRDTEAFF.

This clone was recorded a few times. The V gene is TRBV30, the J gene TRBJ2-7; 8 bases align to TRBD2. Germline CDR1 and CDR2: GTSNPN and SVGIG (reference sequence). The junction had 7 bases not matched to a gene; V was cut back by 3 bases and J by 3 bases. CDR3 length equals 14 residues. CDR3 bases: TGTGCCTGGAGCAACGGGGGGGCCGGCTACGAGCAGTACTTC. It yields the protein CAWSNGGAGYEQYF.

CDR3 in amino acids: CASSPDSAQPQHF. CDR3 nucleotides: TGTGCCAGCAGCCCGGACAGTGCTCAGCCCCAGCATTTT. The V call is TRBV7-2, the J call TRBJ1-5; weak D call: TRBD1 (6 bases). Germline V gives CDR1 SGHTA, CDR2 FQGNSA. Trimming stripped 5 bases from V and 6 bases from J, with 11 bases between. This CDR3 has 13 amino acids.

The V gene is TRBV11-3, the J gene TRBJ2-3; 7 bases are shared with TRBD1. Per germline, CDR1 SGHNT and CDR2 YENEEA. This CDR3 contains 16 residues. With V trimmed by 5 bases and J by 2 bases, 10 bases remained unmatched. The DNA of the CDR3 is TGTGCCAGCAGCCCGGGTGGCAGGGGGTCCACAGATACGCAGTATTTT. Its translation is CASSPGGRGSTDTQYF.

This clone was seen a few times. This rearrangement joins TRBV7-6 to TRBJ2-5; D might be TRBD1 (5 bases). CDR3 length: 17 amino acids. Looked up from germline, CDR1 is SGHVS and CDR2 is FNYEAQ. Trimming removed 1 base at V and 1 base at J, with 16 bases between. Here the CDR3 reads CASSLGARAQAQETQYF. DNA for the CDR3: TGTGCCAGCAGCTTAGGGGCCAGGGCACAAGCCCAAGAGACCCAGTACTTC.

The CDR3 sequence: CASSQTYYEQYF. CDR3 nucleotides: TGTGCCAGCAGCCAAACATACTACGAGCAGTACTTC. The J gene is TRBJ2-7, the V gene TRBV14; no clear D gene. The CDR3 is made up of 12 amino acids. Germline V gives CDR1 SGHDN, CDR2 FVKESK. With 2 bases removed from V and 3 bases from J, the gap between germline ends came to 5 bases.

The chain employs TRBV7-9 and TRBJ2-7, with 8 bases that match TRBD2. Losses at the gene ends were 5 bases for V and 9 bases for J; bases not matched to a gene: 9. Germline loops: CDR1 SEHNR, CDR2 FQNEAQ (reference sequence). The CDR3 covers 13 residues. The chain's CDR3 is CASSRGGPTGQYF. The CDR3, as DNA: TGTGCCAGCAGCCGGGGGGGGCCCACCGGGCAGTACTTC.

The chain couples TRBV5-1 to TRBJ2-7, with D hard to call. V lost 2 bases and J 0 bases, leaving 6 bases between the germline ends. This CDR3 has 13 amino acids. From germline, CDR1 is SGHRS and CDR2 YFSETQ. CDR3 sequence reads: CASSLHISYEQYF. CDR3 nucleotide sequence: TGCGCCAGCAGCTTACACATCTCCTACGAGCAGTACTTC.